This T cell receptor (beta chain) was profiled in a study of CD8+ T cells in alopecia areata. Following RNA extraction, reverse transcription yielded cDNA that acted as the sequencing template. Produced via immunoSEQ multiplex PCR; TCRdb's table is partial and in-frame only. Of approximately 210,000 clones in the sample, 60% were seen once. The sample's treatment: oral pan-JAK inhibitor, 5-10 mg twice daily. The material was CD4+ T cells sorted from blood, obtained at week 4, from a patient treated with tofacitinib. This sequence originates from a human donor with alopecia areata.

Here the CDR3 DNA reads TGTGCCAGCAGTTTGTGGAACGAGCAGTACTTC. Translated: CASSLWNEQYF. The V and J genes are TRBV28 and TRBJ2-5; no clear D gene. Near its end, the DNA agrees better with TRBJ2-7, so the J call may be wrong. From germline, CDR1 is MDHEN and CDR2 SYDVKM. This CDR3 is 11 amino acids long.